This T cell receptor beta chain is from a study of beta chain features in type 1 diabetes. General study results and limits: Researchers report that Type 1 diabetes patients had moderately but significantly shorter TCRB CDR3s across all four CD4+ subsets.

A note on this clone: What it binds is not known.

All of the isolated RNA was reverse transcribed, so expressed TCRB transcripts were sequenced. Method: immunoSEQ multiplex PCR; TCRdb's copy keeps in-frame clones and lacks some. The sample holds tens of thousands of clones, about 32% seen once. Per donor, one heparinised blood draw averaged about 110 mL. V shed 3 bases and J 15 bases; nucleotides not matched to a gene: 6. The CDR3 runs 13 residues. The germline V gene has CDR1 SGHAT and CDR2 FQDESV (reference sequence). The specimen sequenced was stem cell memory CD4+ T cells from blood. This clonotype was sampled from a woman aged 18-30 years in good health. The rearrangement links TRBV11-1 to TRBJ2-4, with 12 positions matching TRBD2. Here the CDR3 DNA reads TGTGCCAGCAGCTTTACACGACTAGCGGGAGTGTACTTC. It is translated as CASSFTRLAGVYF. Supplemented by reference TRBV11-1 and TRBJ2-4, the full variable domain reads EAEVAQSPRYKITEKSQAVAFWCDPISGHATLYWYRQILGQGPELLVQFQDESVVDDSQLPKDRFSAERLKGVDSTLKIQPAELGDSAMYLCASSFTRLAGVYFGAGTRLSVL.